This is a list of T cell receptor beta chains from one sample in a study of blood T cell repertoires in COVID-19. The method was immunoSEQ multiplex PCR; TCRdb's version includes in-frame clones alone and lacks a portion of them. The sample includes 25,000 to 30,000 clones, 65% to 70% of them seen just once. The sample was peripheral blood. These receptors were collected from a human donor in a cohort sampled during active COVID-19. Each CDR3 is given without its conserved first and last residue. The order of the fields is J gene, V gene, CDR3 protein.

J: TRBJ2-1
V: TRBV29-1
CDR3: SVEGMTGAYNEQF

J: TRBJ1-5
V: TRBV10-3
CDR3: AISAGQGGAQPQH

J: TRBJ2-3
V: TRBV5-1
CDR3: ASSPGLAGGVDTQY

J: TRBJ2-7
V: TRBV11-2
CDR3: ASSLEGTGFYEQY

J: TRBJ2-5
V: TRBV5-6
CDR3: ASSMGQGGETQY

J: TRBJ2-2
V: TRBV10-3
CDR3: AISQGASGGKPGELF

J: TRBJ1-1
V: TRBV18
CDR3: ASSLLTESIEAF

J: TRBJ2-3
V: TRBV5-1
CDR3: ASSLGLAATGDTQY

J: TRBJ2-7
V: TRBV5-6
CDR3: ASSLASGLPDEQY

J: TRBJ2-3
V: TRBV15
CDR3: ATSRYTGFGGDMQY

J: TRBJ2-7
V: TRBV6-5
CDR3: ASRAGLAGEQY

J: TRBJ2-7
V: TRBV7-3
CDR3: ASSRDSTYEQY

J: TRBJ1-1
V: TRBV5-4
CDR3: ASSLGQGASAF

J: TRBJ2-7
V: TRBV18
CDR3: ASSPRQGVSYEQY

J: TRBJ1-1
V: TRBV3-1/TRBV3-2
CDR3: ASSHDSHRVGNTEAF

J: TRBJ1-6
V: TRBV28
CDR3: ASSGTGASPLH

J: TRBJ1-4
V: TRBV28
CDR3: ASSSYSSLNEKLF

J: TRBJ2-4
V: TRBV19
CDR3: ASSMNPEGLAKNIQY

J: TRBJ1-2
V: TRBV10-3
CDR3: AIKKGQGDNT

J: TRBJ2-1
V: TRBV19
CDR3: ASSMTSGSLYNEQF

J: TRBJ1-2
V: TRBV6-2/TRBV6-3
CDR3: ASSPGQHYGYT

J: TRBJ2-7
V: TRBV4-1
CDR3: ASSQKVRQNEQY

J: TRBJ2-3
V: TRBV20-1
CDR3: SASRAGLTDTQY

J: TRBJ1-2
V: TRBV28
CDR3: ASSLEDRGNYGYT

J: TRBJ2-1
V: TRBV4-2
CDR3: ASSQGAEYNEQF

J: TRBJ2-5
V: TRBV5-4
CDR3: ASSLGQGEETQY

J: TRBJ2-3
V: TRBV7-2
CDR3: ASSLARGHTDTQY

J: TRBJ1-1
V: TRBV16
CDR3: ASSQERNTEAF

J: TRBJ2-7
V: TRBV7-2
CDR3: ASSASSAAYEQY

J: TRBJ1-6
V: TRBV2
CDR3: AGGGRDSPLH

J: TRBJ1-3
V: TRBV5-6
CDR3: ASSLVQGSGNTIY

J: TRBJ2-3
V: TRBV30
CDR3: AWESGGASDTQY

J: TRBJ2-7
V: TRBV7-9
CDR3: ASSLQGANEQY

J: TRBJ1-2
V: TRBV7-9
CDR3: ASSLAGDYGYT

J: TRBJ2-7
V: TRBV30
CDR3: AWSRGGEGSYEQY

J: TRBJ2-1
V: TRBV27
CDR3: ASSLASGRAGWF

J: TRBJ2-5
V: TRBV5-1
CDR3: ASSSGLEETQY

J: TRBJ2-3
V: TRBV6-2/TRBV6-3
CDR3: ASSTRTSGGTDTQY

J: TRBJ2-1
V: TRBV2
CDR3: ASRPILAQTYNEQF